Each of the 4 T cell receptor beta chains below was sequenced from the same sample in a study of blood T cell repertoires in COVID-19. Here immunoSEQ multiplex PCR was the method, and the copy in TCRdb shows in-frame clones only, minus some. The table lists roughly 140,000 clones, roughly nine tenths of them singletons. Sequenced sample: peripheral blood. The receptor set was obtained from an older woman with active or convalescent COVID-19.

This chain uses TRBV10-3 with TRBJ2-3, with D possibly matching TRBD2 (5 bases). Germline V gives CDR1 ENHRY, CDR2 SYGVKD. V lost 7 bases, J lost 1 base, and 12 bases lay in between. This CDR3 spans 14 amino acids. CDR3 nucleotide sequence: TGTGCCATCACCGAGGGCGGAGGCACAGATACGCAGTATTTT. It is translated as CAITEGGGTDTQYF.

This sequence joins TRBV9 and TRBJ2-7; D possibly corresponds to TRBD2 (6 bases). With 3 bases removed from V and 6 bases from J, the gap between germline ends came to 10 bases. Looked up from germline, CDR1 is SGDLS and CDR2 is YYNGEE. This CDR3 has 12 amino acids. The DNA for the CDR3 is TGTGCCAGCAGCGCCGGAGGGGCCGAGCAGTACTTC. It codes for CASSAGGAEQYF.

This clone was counted once. The chain carries TRBV5-1 and TRBJ2-3, with 12 bases that match TRBD2. The junction had 9 bases not matched to a gene; V was cut back by 4 bases and J by 0 bases. The length of the CDR3 is 18 residues. Germline values: CDR1 SGHRS, CDR2 YFSETQ. Here the CDR3 DNA reads TGCGCCAGCAGCCCGGACCTAGCGGGGGGGAGTAGCACAGATACGCAGTATTTT. This encodes CASSPDLAGGSSTDTQYF. Drawing the rest from reference TRBV5-1 and TRBJ2-3, the complete variable domain is KAGVTQTPRYLIKTRGQQVTLSCSPISGHRSVSWYQQTPGQGLQFLFEYFSETQRNKGNFPGRFSGRQFSNSRSEMNVSTLELGDSALYLCASSPDLAGGSSTDTQYFGPGTRLTVL.

This clone was observed once. The genes are TRBV4-3 and TRBJ1-6; D is possibly TRBD1 (6 bases). V shed 0 bases and J shed 5 bases, with 11 bases lying between them. Germline V gene data show CDR1 as LGHNA and CDR2 as YSLEER. The CDR3 totals 16 residues. The CDR3 sequence: CASSQEQGFDNSPLHF. CDR3 in DNA: TGCGCCAGCAGCCAAGAGCAGGGGTTCGATAATTCACCCCTCCACTTT.